This entry lists 28 T cell receptor beta chains sequenced from one sample in a study of T cell responses to AZD1222 COVID-19 vaccine. Sequencing used immunoSEQ multiplex PCR; TCRdb keeps in-frame clones, though not all of them. The table shows approximately 130,000 clones, with 75% to 85% occurring only once. This specimen consisted of peripheral blood, obtained 28 days after the second AZD1222 dose. These receptors were taken from an adult who received the AZD1222 COVID-19 vaccine.

The V and J genes are TRBV9 and TRBJ1-2; D unclear. This CDR3 contains 13 residues. V gave up 5 bases and J gave up 4 bases, with 12 bases separating them. Germline V gene lookup returns CDR1 SGDLS and CDR2 YYNGEE. CDR3 sequence reads: CASSISGGYGYTF. The DNA of the CDR3 is TGTGCCAGCAGTATCTCCGGTGGCTATGGCTACACCTTC.

This rearrangement joins TRBV12-3 or TRBV12-4 to TRBJ2-5; unclear D gene. V lost 5 bases and J lost 2, with 0 bases in between. The CDR3 contains 10 residues. The CDR3 is CASSQETQYF. The CDR3 bases are TGTGCCAGCAGTCAAGAGACCCAGTACTTC.

The chain has TRBV28 and TRBJ2-1; 9 nucleotides agree with TRBD2. In germline, CDR1 is MDHEN, CDR2 SYDVKM. The V gene end was trimmed by 7 bases and the J gene end by 4 bases; junction bases not matched to a gene: 8. The CDR3 covers 15 residues. CDR3 DNA: TGTGCCAGCAAAAACCCTAGCGGGGCATACAATGAGCAGTTCTTC. Its protein product is CASKNPSGAYNEQFF.

The chain couples TRBV27 to TRBJ2-5, with D possibly matching TRBD1 (5 bases). CDR3 length equals 15 residues. Germline CDR1 MNHEY, CDR2 SMNVEV (reference sequence). Trimming pared 5 bases from V and 5 bases from J, leaving 18 bases between. The CDR3, as DNA: TGTGCCAGCAGTCGCTTATCCCAGGGTTATGAGACCCAGTACTTC. Amino acid sequence: CASSRLSQGYETQYF.

This rearrangement joins TRBV5-6 to TRBJ1-1; TRBD1 is a possible D gene (6 bases). V was clipped by 2 bases and J by 5 bases, with 16 bases between them. This CDR3 region has 15 residues. The germline V gene encodes CDR1 SGHDT and CDR2 YYEEEE. In nucleotides, the CDR3 is TGTGCCAGCAGCTTCCGGCAGGGGCGAGGGACTGAAGCTTTCTTT. Its protein is CASSFRQGRGTEAFF. Based on the CDR3 plus reference TRBV5-6 and TRBJ1-1, the full variable domain is DAGVTQSPTHLIKTRGQQVTLRCSPKSGHDTVSWYQQALGQGPQFIFQYYEEEERQRGNFPDRFSGHQFPNYSSELNVNALLLGDSALYLCASSFRQGRGTEAFFGQGTRLTVV.

This chain links TRBV27 with TRBJ2-5; no firm D call. The CDR3 length is 14 residues. Germline V gives CDR1 MNHEY, CDR2 SMNVEV (reference sequence). Trimming left V 0 bases short and J 6 bases short, with 11 bases between. Here the CDR3 DNA reads TGTGCCAGCAGTTTATCATTAGGGTTACAGACCCAGTACTTC. Translating gives CASSLSLGLQTQYF.

The genes are TRBV18 and TRBJ1-4, with D perhaps matching TRBD1 (6 bases). Germline assignment: CDR1 KGHSH and CDR2 LQKENI. V was pared by 2 bases and J by 1 base, with 8 bases between. The CDR3 is 15 amino acids. This CDR3 is CASSPLQGTNEKLFF. In nucleotides, the CDR3 is TGTGCCAGCTCACCATTACAGGGAACTAATGAAAAACTGTTTTTT.

The chain combines TRBV13 with TRBJ1-2; D gene unclear. Germline lookup yields CDR1 PRHDT and CDR2 FYEKMQ (reference sequence). The CDR3 extends over 13 amino acids. Trimming removed 1 base from V and 7 bases from J, with 10 bases in between. The CDR3 protein is CASSLVGEGGYTF. Written as DNA, the CDR3 is TGTGCCAGCAGCTTAGTCGGAGAGGGTGGCTACACCTTC.

The rearrangement uses TRBV7-9 and TRBJ2-7; 7 bases map to TRBD2. Per the germline V gene, CDR1 is SEHNR and CDR2 is FQNEAQ (reference sequence). Trimming took 5 bases from V and 3 from J; bases not matched to a gene: 16. CDR3 length equals 17 residues. CDR3 region: CASSLEGSGRGYYEQYF. In DNA form, the CDR3 reads TGTGCCAGCAGCCTAGAAGGCTCAGGGAGGGGTTACTACGAGCAGTACTTC.

This chain links TRBV2 with TRBJ2-5; TRBD1 agrees at 7 bases. V was pared by 4 bases and J by 4 bases, with 6 bases of the junction left unmatched. The CDR3 has 14 amino acids. Looked up from germline, CDR1 is SNHLY and CDR2 is FYNNEI. The chain's CDR3 is CASSAYRGRETQYF. The CDR3, as DNA: TGTGCCAGCAGTGCCTATAGGGGGCGAGAGACCCAGTACTTC.

V usage is TRBV12-3 or TRBV12-4 and J usage is TRBJ1-2; D remains unclear. The ends were cut back, 5 bases at V and 3 bases at J, with 4 bases in the middle. This CDR3 is built from 11 residues. The CDR3 DNA is TGTGCCAGCAGTCAACACTATGGCTACACCTTC. Its translation is CASSQHYGYTF.

This clone was recorded once. The chain is built from TRBV11-2 and TRBJ2-1; 7 nucleotides align to TRBD1. V gave up 5 bases and J gave up 4 bases; unmatched junction bases: 11. This CDR3 region has 16 residues. Germline values: CDR1 SGHAT, CDR2 FQNNGV. The CDR3 nucleotides read TGTGCCAGCAGCCCCAAGGGACAGACCATATACAATGAGCAGTTCTTC. Encoded protein: CASSPKGQTIYNEQFF.

The gene calls are TRBV25-1 and TRBJ2-7; maybe TRBD1 (6 bases). From germline, CDR1 is MGHDK and CDR2 SYGVNS. The CDR3 has 14 residues. The V gene lost 4 bases and the J gene lost 4 bases, with 14 bases spanning the gap. CDR3 DNA: TGTGCCAGCAGTGTATCAGGGGTCGGGTACGAGCAGTACTTC. It is translated as CASSVSGVGYEQYF.

The chain joins TRBV5-1 to TRBJ1-6; tentative D call: TRBD1 (6 bases). V lost 4 bases, J lost 9 bases, and 14 bases lay in between. From germline, CDR1 is SGHRS and CDR2 YFSETQ. This CDR3 comprises 14 residues. The CDR3 sequence is CASSPTGPISPLHF. The CDR3 nucleotides are TGCGCCAGCAGCCCGACAGGCCCTATTTCACCCCTCCACTTT.

This chain joins TRBV7-2 and TRBJ1-1, with 9 bases matching TRBD1. J was trimmed by 5 bases and V by 4 bases; bases with no gene match: 11. The germline CDR1 and CDR2 sequences are SGHTA and FQGNSA. CDR3 size: 16 residues. CDR3 nucleotide sequence: TGTGCCAGCAGCTCGCGGGGCGACAGGGGGAGGACTGAAGCTTTCTTT. Translating gives CASSSRGDRGRTEAFF.

The V and J genes are TRBV25-1 and TRBJ2-7; D possibly uses TRBD1 or TRBD2 (6 bases each). Trimming cost V 4 bases and J 4 bases, with 14 bases left between them. This CDR3 comprises 14 residues. Germline V gene data show CDR1 as MGHDK and CDR2 as SYGVNS. In DNA, the CDR3 is TGTGCCAGCAGTGGAGGGGGGAGCGTTTACGAGCAGTACTTC. Protein product: CASSGGGSVYEQYF.

The chain has TRBV3-1 (or the pseudogene TRBV3-2) and TRBJ1-2; TRBD1 agrees at 9 bases. CDR1 and CDR2 (germline): LGHDT, YNNKEL (reference sequence). The CDR3 is 14 amino acids. The trim removed 3 bases at V and 6 bases at J, leaving 5 bases unmatched. CDR3 coding DNA: TGTGCCAGCAGCCAGATACAGGGGGCACATGGCTACACCTTC. It encodes CASSQIQGAHGYTF.

The chain employs TRBV29-1 and TRBJ1-6; D unresolved. In germline, CDR1 is SQVTM, CDR2 ANQGSEA. The CDR3 spans 14 residues. V lost 5 bases to trimming and J lost 5 bases, with 13 bases between them. The CDR3 DNA reads TGCAGCGTTAAGAGACTGAATGATAATTCACCCCTCCACTTT. Its translation is CSVKRLNDNSPLHF.

This chain uses TRBV2 with TRBJ2-3, with a tentative D call TRBD1 (6 bases). The germline gives CDR1 SNHLY, CDR2 FYNNEI. V dropped 6 bases and J dropped 3 bases, with 13 bases sitting between them. CDR3 length: 14 residues. CDR3 loop: CASRLQGRTDTQYF. Here the CDR3 DNA reads TGTGCCAGCAGGTTACAGGGTCGGACAGATACGCAGTATTTT.

Judged by abundance, this clone is medium-sized. The chain uses TRBV7-3 and TRBJ1-1; D may be TRBD1 (5 bases). CDR3 size: 15 residues. Trimming took off 1 base at V and 5 bases at J, with 14 bases between the two ends. Germline V gene lookup returns CDR1 SGHTA and CDR2 FQGTGA. CDR3 nucleotides: TGTGCCAGCAGCTTAAATGGAGGGGACCGGACTGAAGCTTTCTTT. Amino acid sequence: CASSLNGGDRTEAFF.

The chain has TRBV5-5 and TRBJ2-7, with unresolved D. The germline V gene encodes CDR1 SGHKS and CDR2 YYEKEE (reference sequence). The CDR3 has 11 residues. V dropped 4 bases and J dropped 1 base, with 3 bases sitting between them. The CDR3 sequence is CASSQSYEQYF. Here the CDR3 DNA reads TGTGCCAGCAGCCAATCCTACGAGCAGTACTTC.

In DNA, the CDR3 is TGTGCCAGCAGCCTTGGCGTGTTGGGCGGGGAGCTGTTTTTT. Protein product: CASSLGVLGGELFF. The rearrangement joins TRBV2 to TRBJ2-2, with D unclear. The CDR3 has 14 amino acids. Germline V gives CDR1 SNHLY, CDR2 FYNNEI. Trimming shortened V by 6 bases and J by 7 bases, and 15 bases separated the two germline ends.

The chain has TRBV7-2 and TRBJ1-1; tentative D call: TRBD1 (5 bases). V gave up 1 base and J gave up 0 bases, with 12 bases separating them. Germline-derived CDR1 and CDR2 are SGHTA and FQGNSA. CDR3 length: 16 residues. CDR3: CASSLGQLLMNTEAFF. The DNA for the CDR3 is TGTGCCAGCAGCTTAGGACAGCTGTTAATGAACACTGAAGCTTTCTTT.

CDR3 bases: TGCGCCAGCAGCTGGGGGACAGGAGGAGGCTACACCTTC. This encodes CASSWGTGGGYTF. The chain uses TRBV5-1 and TRBJ1-2; the match to TRBD1 covers 8 bases. The V segment lost 3 bases and the J segment 8 bases; nucleotides outside the gene matches: 6. The germline gives CDR1 SGHRS, CDR2 YFSETQ. The CDR3 is made up of 13 amino acids.

The J gene is TRBJ2-7, the V gene TRBV5-6; D may be TRBD1 (6 bases). The CDR3 is 14 amino acids. The V gene lost 2 bases and the J gene lost 1 base, with 10 bases spanning the gap. Germline V gene lookup returns CDR1 SGHDT and CDR2 YYEEEE. For the CDR3, the DNA is TGTGCCAGCAGCTTACAGGGTTCATCCTACGAGCAGTACTTC. This translates into CASSLQGSSYEQYF.

The chain joins TRBV10-3 to TRBJ1-1; D is possibly TRBD1 (5 bases). This CDR3 spans 12 amino acids. Germline values: CDR1 ENHRY, CDR2 SYGVKD. With 7 bases removed from V and 3 bases from J, the gap between germline ends came to 9 bases. The CDR3 loop is CAIKGFYTEAFF. The CDR3 coding sequence is TGTGCCATCAAGGGGTTCTACACTGAAGCTTTCTTT.

V gene TRBV20-1 combines with J gene TRBJ1-2, with D unresolved. The CDR3 covers 12 residues. CDR1 and CDR2 from the germline V gene are DFQATT and SNEGSKA (reference sequence). Trimming took 3 bases from V and 7 from J, leaving 12 bases between them. The CDR3 DNA follows: TGCAGTGCTAGTAAGGCCCGGGGTGGCTACACCTTC. Its translation: CSASKARGGYTF.

The CDR3 reads CASSPGDSSGNTIYF. The CDR3 DNA follows: TGTGCCAGCAGTCCAGGGGACAGCTCTGGAAACACCATATATTTT. The rearrangement uses TRBV28 and TRBJ1-3; 7 positions match TRBD1. This CDR3 is 15 amino acids long. Germline CDR1 reads MDHEN; CDR2 reads SYDVKM. The V gene end was trimmed by 5 bases and the J gene end by 0 bases; junction bases not matched to a gene: 4.